This TCR beta chain was obtained from a study of blood T cell repertoires in COVID-19. Generated by immunoSEQ multiplex PCR, the TCRdb table keeps only in-frame clones and is missing some. The data hold 150,000 to 200,000 clones, with approximately 83% observed a single time. The CDR3 covers 15 residues. The V and J ends lost 6 bases and 2 bases respectively, with 14 bases between them. The V gene's germline CDR1 is MDHEN and CDR2 SYDVKM. The TCR was taken from a man between 45 and 60 years old with active or convalescent COVID-19. Sequenced material: peripheral blood. The chain recombines TRBV28 with TRBJ1-3, with D maybe TRBD1 (5 bases). CDR3 coding DNA: TGTGCCAGCAGCTGGGGCGGGACGACTGGAAACACCATATATTTT. It yields the protein CASSWGGTTGNTIYF. Filled out from reference TRBV28 and TRBJ1-3, the complete variable domain reads DVKVTQSSRYLVKRTGEKVFLECVQDMDHENMFWYRQDPGLGLRLIYFSYDVKMKEKGDIPEGYSVSREKKERFSLILESASTNQTSMYLCASSWGGTTGNTIYFGEGSWLTVV.